This is a list of T cell receptor beta chains from one sample in a study of T cell repertoires in cytomegalovirus infection. TCRdb used MiXCR to reprocess the reads, holding one entry per CDR3 protein. This sample yields hundreds of thousands of distinct CDR3 sequences, of which approximately 31% are seen a single time; roughly 12% belongs to the top ten. Their cognate antigens are unknown. Sequenced material: cultured CD8+ T cells from PBMCs, taken from culture after CMV antigen stimulation. All receptors come from a human donor in good health (CMV status not recorded). Some clones in this sample may be carry-over from other donors' samples. The CDR3 runs from the conserved cysteine through the conserved F or W. The order of the fields is V gene, clone size, J gene, CDR3 length, D gene, CDR3 DNA, CDR3 protein. A D gene is named only where the DNA matches it firmly. A row's size may be missing; if present it is once, few, many or a size class.

TRBV7-6,-,TRBJ1-2,16,TRBD1,TGTGCCAGCAACAAAGGACAGGGGGGTTCTCTCTATGGCTACACCTTC,CASNKGQGGSLYGYTF
TRBV28,-,TRBJ2-5,11,-,TGTGCCAGCAGGGGTTCGGAGACCCAGTACTTC,CASRGSETQYF
TRBV9,few,TRBJ2-1,15,TRBD1,TGTGCCAGCAGCGTAGGGGACAGGGAGTACAATGAGCAGTTCTTC,CASSVGDREYNEQFF
TRBV4-1,-,TRBJ1-2,15,-,TGCGCCAGCACCGCCGACAGAACAGACCCCTATGGCTACACCTTC,CASTADRTDPYGYTF
TRBV6-1,many,TRBJ2-1,12,-,TGTGCCACGAGGGGATACCTCAATGAGCAGTTCTTC,CATRGYLNEQFF
TRBV13,-,TRBJ2-1,13,TRBD1,TGTGCCAGCAACCACAGGGGGCCGAATGAGCAGTTCTTC,CASNHRGPNEQFF
TRBV7-6,many,TRBJ1-4,14,-,TGTGCCAGCAGCGAATCCTGGCCCTATGAAAAACTGTTTTTT,CASSESWPYEKLFF
TRBV27,-,TRBJ2-1,13,-,TGTGCCAGCAGCCCTTCCTGGTACAATGAGCAGTTCTTC,CASSPSWYNEQFF
TRBV6-1,few,TRBJ2-1,14,-,TGTGCCAGCAGTACTTCAGGGTACGGCTATGAGCAGTTCTTC,CASSTSGYGYEQFF
TRBV19,few,TRBJ1-5,14,TRBD1,TGTGCCAGTAGGAGCAGGGGGAGGCATCAGCCCCAGCATTTT,CASRSRGRHQPQHF
TRBV7-6,many,TRBJ1-6,17,-,TGTGCCAGCAGCTTAGATTCCGGCGTGAGGGGGAATTCACCCCTCCACTTT,CASSLDSGVRGNSPLHF
TRBV29-1,-,TRBJ1-1,13,-,TGCAGCGTTGAGGTACGGATAACCATTGAAGCTTTCTTT,CSVEVRITIEAFF